These 18 T cell receptor beta chains share one sample of origin, sequenced in a study of blood T cell repertoires in COVID-19 (dated by TCRdb to the early 2020s). The library was generated by the immunoSEQ multiplex PCR assay. The source is immuneACCESS, and TCRdb retained only in-frame sequences with V and J called. Part of the clones is not carried over; for the studies checked, unresolved V genes explain less than half of this, and the remainder is unexplained. Here the sample has around 250,000 clones; approximately 91% occur a single time. The top ten constitute about 0.7% of the sample. What was sequenced was peripheral blood. The source is a human donor in a cohort sampled during active COVID-19.

The CDR3 sequence is CASSPGQASEKLFF. DNA of the CDR3: TGTGCCAGCAGCCCGGGACAGGCGAGTGAAAAACTGTTTTTT. The chain is built from TRBV5-5 and TRBJ1-4; 8 bases are shared with TRBD1. The CDR3 is 14 amino acids. Looked up from germline, CDR1 is SGHKS and CDR2 is YYEKEE (reference sequence). The V gene end was trimmed by 4 bases and the J gene end by 7 bases; junction bases not matched to a gene: 6.

The V and J genes are TRBV7-2 and TRBJ2-6; 14 bases match TRBD2. The CDR3 has 19 amino acids. After removal of 5 bases from V and 0 bases from J, the junction contained 6 bases not matched to a gene. The germline gives CDR1 SGHTA, CDR2 FQGNSA. CDR3 bases: TGTGCCAGCAGCAGCCCGGGACTAGCGGGGGCCTCTGGGGCCAACGTCCTGACTTTC. Protein sequence: CASSSPGLAGASGANVLTF.

This sequence joins TRBV5-1 and TRBJ1-6, with 7 bases that match TRBD1. There are 18 residues in the CDR3. Germline trimming cut 2 bases from V and 7 bases from J; bases unmatched to any gene: 15. In germline, CDR1 is SGHRS, CDR2 YFSETQ. As DNA, the CDR3 is TGCGCCAGCAGCTTAGGTGGAGGGACAGACCCTTTCAATTCACCCCTCCACTTT. Encoded protein: CASSLGGGTDPFNSPLHF.

The chain has TRBV6-5 and TRBJ1-5; tentatively, D is TRBD1 (5 bases). The CDR3 totals 15 residues. V dropped 8 bases and J dropped 4 bases, with 18 bases sitting between them. Germline V gives CDR1 MNHEY, CDR2 SVGAGI. The CDR3: CASSRGGFRNQPQHF. The DNA for the CDR3 is TGTGCCAGCTCCCGTGGGGGGTTTCGAAATCAGCCCCAGCATTTT.

This clone was counted only a few times. This rearrangement joins TRBV7-8 to TRBJ2-1; D unclear. CDR3 size: 12 residues. The V end was cut by 6 bases, the J end by 9 bases, with 12 bases between. CDR1 and CDR2 (germline): SGHVS, FQNEAQ. CDR3 region: CASRPYLAEQFF. DNA of the CDR3: TGTGCCAGCAGACCTTATCTGGCTGAGCAGTTCTTC.

The V and J genes are TRBV6-5 and TRBJ2-7; D is possibly TRBD1 (5 bases). This CDR3 contains 15 residues. Trimming pared 4 bases from V and 2 bases from J, leaving 15 bases between. Germline CDR1 and CDR2: MNHEY and SVGAGI. CDR3 nucleotide sequence: TGTGCCAGCAGTTTATCAGGGAACACCCCCTACGAGCAGTACTTC. Translated: CASSLSGNTPYEQYF.

This chain uses TRBV27 with TRBJ2-3, with 7 positions matching TRBD1. The length of the CDR3 is 14 residues. Germline loops: CDR1 MNHEY, CDR2 SMNVEV (reference sequence). After removal of 5 bases from V and 4 bases from J, the junction contained 6 bases not matched to a gene. The CDR3 DNA reads as TGTGCCAGCAGTCTAGGACAGGTTCCAGATACGCAGTATTTT. This codes for CASSLGQVPDTQYF.

The chain combines TRBV5-8 with TRBJ1-3, with unresolved D. CDR1 is SGHTS and CDR2 is YDEGEE in the germline V gene. V was clipped by 3 bases and J by 3 bases, with 10 bases between them. The CDR3 extends over 14 amino acids. CDR3 region: CASSWWRIGNTIYF. As DNA, the CDR3 is TGTGCCAGCAGCTGGTGGAGGATTGGAAACACCATATATTTT. The full variable domain, in which reference TRBV5-8 and TRBJ1-3 provide the parts outside the CDR3, is EAGVTQSPTHLIKTRGQQATLRCSPISGHTSVYWYQQALGLGLQFLLWYDEGEERNRGNFPPRFSGRQFPNYSSELNVNALELEDSALYLCASSWWRIGNTIYFGEGSWLTVV.

V and J are TRBV7-9 and TRBJ1-4; D gene uncertain. The CDR3 loop spans 14 amino acids. In germline, CDR1 is SEHNR, CDR2 FQNEAQ (reference sequence). Trimming left V 6 bases short and J 7 bases short, with 15 bases between. The CDR3 loop is CASSHGHGREKLFF. The CDR3 nucleotides are TGTGCCAGCAGTCATGGCCATGGTCGTGAAAAACTGTTTTTT.

Comment on this clone: A read error may be the cause here, since a much bigger clone is one base away. The chain has TRBV7-2 and TRBJ2-7; 12 nucleotides line up with TRBD2. Germline-derived CDR1 and CDR2 are SGHTA and FQGNSA. The trim removed 0 bases at V and 2 bases at J, leaving 2 bases unmatched. The CDR3 covers 16 residues. CDR3 nucleotide sequence: TGTGCCAGCAGCTTAGCGACTAGCGGGGGCCCCTACGAGCAGTACTTC. Its protein is CASSLATSGGPYEQYF.

The genes are TRBV19 and TRBJ1-1; D might be TRBD1 (5 bases). Germline V lookup: CDR1 LNHDA, CDR2 SQIVND (reference sequence). This CDR3 contains 14 residues. The V gene lost 4 bases and the J gene lost 1 base, with 10 bases spanning the gap. The CDR3, as DNA: TGTGCCAGTAGTACCCGGGGGGGGAACACTGAAGCTTTCTTT. Its protein product is CASSTRGGNTEAFF.

This chain joins TRBV4-3 and TRBJ2-3; 9 nucleotides line up with TRBD2. This CDR3 contains 16 residues. Germline loops: CDR1 LGHNA, CDR2 YSLEER. V dropped 3 bases and J dropped 3; count of bases not matched to a gene: 7. The CDR3 sequence: CASSHTAGGGTDTQYF. The CDR3 region has the DNA TGCGCCAGCAGCCACACTGCGGGGGGGGGAACAGATACGCAGTATTTT.

The chain is built from TRBV6-2 or TRBV6-3 and TRBJ2-7, with 8 bases aligning to TRBD2. CDR1 and CDR2 from the germline V gene are MNHEY and SVGEGT. J lost 5 bases, V lost 6 bases, and 6 bases had no gene match. This CDR3 has 13 amino acids. Here the CDR3 reads CASSPGLVHEQYF. The CDR3 DNA sequence: TGTGCCAGCAGCCCGGGACTAGTTCACGAGCAGTACTTC.

The genes are TRBV12-3 or TRBV12-4 and TRBJ1-6, with D perhaps TRBD1 (5 bases). Trimming stripped 6 bases from V and 8 bases from J, with 11 bases between. CDR3 length: 13 amino acids. The DNA for the CDR3 is TGTGCCAGCAGCAGGACGGGGGATTCACCCCTCCACTTT. This sequence encodes CASSRTGDSPLHF.

The chain uses TRBV7-9 and TRBJ2-7; 7 bases are a match to TRBD1. This CDR3 has 15 amino acids. The V segment lost 8 bases and the J segment 5 bases; nucleotides outside the gene matches: 15. Germline values: CDR1 SEHNR, CDR2 FQNEAQ (reference sequence). In nucleotides, the CDR3 is TGTGCCAGCGTGAATCTACAGGGGCCCGGAGACGAGCAGTACTTC. This gives the protein CASVNLQGPGDEQYF.

This clone was seen once. The chain uses TRBV24-1 and TRBJ2-7; tentatively, D is TRBD2 (5 bases). The V gene's germline CDR1 is KGHDR and CDR2 SFDVKD. The CDR3 extends over 18 amino acids. V dropped 2 bases and J dropped 4 bases, with 23 bases sitting between them. CDR3 bases: TGTGCCACCAGTGATTACAAACCGGGATCTAGGAGGCCTTACGAGCAGTACTTC. Translation gives CATSDYKPGSRRPYEQYF.

V usage is TRBV30 and J usage is TRBJ2-7; a weak D match, TRBD1 (6 bases). The CDR3 is 13 amino acids. The germline gives CDR1 GTSNPN, CDR2 SVGIG (reference sequence). V was clipped by 1 base and J by 5 bases, with 12 bases between them. Here the CDR3 DNA reads TGTGCCTGGAGTGGTGGGGGCGGAGACGAGCAGTACTTC. Its translation: CAWSGGGGDEQYF.

V is TRBV10-2 and J is TRBJ1-2, with TRBD1 identical over 7 bases. With V trimmed by 0 bases and J by 8 bases, 9 bases remained unmatched. Germline lookup yields CDR1 WSHSY and CDR2 SAAADI. The CDR3 spans 15 residues. CDR3 nucleotide sequence: TGCGCCAGCAGTGAGTCGGAACAGGGGCTAGTAGGCTACACCTTC. Translating gives CASSESEQGLVGYTF.